These T cell receptor beta chains were read from a single sample in a study of T cell responses to AZD1222 COVID-19 vaccine. Here immunoSEQ multiplex PCR was the method, and the copy in TCRdb shows in-frame clones only, minus some. The sample shows roughly 190,000 clones, approximately 93% of them seen only once. Sequencing was performed on peripheral blood, taken 28 days after the second AZD1222 dose. The receptor source for this set is an adult who received the AZD1222 COVID-19 vaccine. CDR3s include the opening cysteine and the closing phenylalanine or tryptophan. The order of the fields is V gene, CDR3 length, clone size, D gene, J gene, CDR3 DNA, CDR3 protein. The D gene is left open where the match is weak. Clone size, where shown, is once, few, many, or a class for clones that have expanded.

V: TRBV18; length: 18; size: .; D: TRBD1; J: TRBJ1-1; DNA: TGTGCCAGCTCACCAGGACAGGGAGGGCTCCTCCGAAACACTGAAGCTTTCTTT; CDR3: CASSPGQGGLLRNTEAFF
V: TRBV10-3; length: 13; size: .; D: TRBD2; J: TRBJ2-5; DNA: TGTGCCATCGGACTAGGTGGATCAGAGACCCAGTACTTC; CDR3: CAIGLGGSETQYF
V: TRBV7-9; length: 15; size: .; D: .; J: TRBJ1-1; DNA: TGTGCCAGCAGCCCCATTGACTTGGTTGGCACTGAAGCTTTCTTT; CDR3: CASSPIDLVGTEAFF
V: TRBV19; length: 13; size: .; D: .; J: TRBJ1-1; DNA: TGTGCCAGTAGTCCCCGACAGAGCACTGAAGCTTTCTTT; CDR3: CASSPRQSTEAFF
V: TRBV19; length: 15; size: .; D: .; J: TRBJ1-5; DNA: TGTGCCAGTAGTCCTGCGGTCCATAGCAATCAGCCCCAGCATTTT; CDR3: CASSPAVHSNQPQHF
V: TRBV18; length: 18; size: .; D: .; J: TRBJ1-3; DNA: TGTGCCAGCTCACCACCGGGGCAGGGCTCCTCACCTGGAAACACCATATATTTT; CDR3: CASSPPGQGSSPGNTIYF
V: TRBV4-1; length: 15; size: .; D: .; J: TRBJ2-1; DNA: TGCGCCAGCAGCCAAGGACCGGGCCTCTACAATGAGCAGTTCTTC; CDR3: CASSQGPGLYNEQFF
V: TRBV6-6; length: 14; size: .; D: TRBD2; J: TRBJ2-3; DNA: TGTGCCACCGTAGCGGGAGGGCAGACAGATACGCAGTATTTT; CDR3: CATVAGGQTDTQYF
V: TRBV6-4; length: 17; size: .; D: TRBD2; J: TRBJ2-1; DNA: TGTGCCAGCAGCCCCACACCCAGCGGGAGGGATTACAATGAGCAGTTCTTC; CDR3: CASSPTPSGRDYNEQFF
V: TRBV10-2; length: 16; size: .; D: .; J: TRBJ1-4; DNA: TGCGCCAGCAGTGAGTCGGGCGGGGGCCGGGGAGAAAAACTGTTTTTT; CDR3: CASSESGGGRGEKLFF
V: TRBV12-5; length: 14; size: .; D: .; J: TRBJ1-1; DNA: TGTGCTAGTGGTTTAGACAGACCGAACACTGAAGCTTTCTTT; CDR3: CASGLDRPNTEAFF
V: TRBV12-5; length: 11; size: .; D: .; J: TRBJ2-1; DNA: TGTGCTAGTGGTTGGAACAATGAGCAGTTCTTC; CDR3: CASGWNNEQFF
V: TRBV18; length: 16; size: .; D: TRBD2; J: TRBJ2-1; DNA: TGTGCCAGCTCACCTAGCGGGCGGGCCTCCTACAATGAGCAGTTCTTC; CDR3: CASSPSGRASYNEQFF
V: TRBV2; length: 14; size: .; D: TRBD1; J: TRBJ1-4; DNA: TGTGCCAGCAGAGAGGACAGGCCTTATGAAAAACTGTTTTTT; CDR3: CASREDRPYEKLFF
V: TRBV12-3/TRBV12-4; length: 13; size: .; D: .; J: TRBJ1-1; DNA: TGTGCCAGCAGCAAAACTCCACGGAATGAAGCTTTCTTT; CDR3: CASSKTPRNEAFF
V: TRBV4-1; length: 15; size: .; D: .; J: TRBJ1-4; DNA: TGCGCCAGCAGGCGAACCCGGGACCCTATAGAAAAACTGTTTTTT; CDR3: CASRRTRDPIEKLFF
V: TRBV6-5; length: 15; size: .; D: TRBD1; J: TRBJ2-7; DNA: TGTGCCAGCAGACTGGGACAGGGTCCTCTCTACGAGCAGTACTTC; CDR3: CASRLGQGPLYEQYF
V: TRBV7-9; length: 13; size: once; D: TRBD1; J: TRBJ1-3; DNA: TGTGCCAGCAGCCGGGACAGGGCGGACACCATATATTTT; CDR3: CASSRDRADTIYF
V: TRBV18; length: 15; size: .; D: .; J: TRBJ2-2; DNA: TGTGCCAGCTCACCACGCCAGGTCAACACCGGGGAGCTGTTTTTT; CDR3: CASSPRQVNTGELFF
V: TRBV30; length: 14; size: .; D: TRBD1; J: TRBJ1-2; DNA: TGTGCCTGGAGTGAGGGACAGCTAGACTATGGCTACACCTTC; CDR3: CAWSEGQLDYGYTF
V: TRBV11-1; length: 14; size: .; D: TRBD1; J: TRBJ2-7; DNA: TGTGCCAGCAGCTTTATGACAGGGGCCTACGAGCAGTACTTC; CDR3: CASSFMTGAYEQYF
V: TRBV6-5; length: 14; size: .; D: TRBD1; J: TRBJ1-1; DNA: TGTGCCAGCAGTAACAGGGGCGGGAACACTGAAGCTTTCTTT; CDR3: CASSNRGGNTEAFF
V: TRBV11-1; length: 14; size: .; D: .; J: TRBJ2-5; DNA: TGTGCCAGCAGCTCCCGACAGCGCCAAGAGACCCAGTACTTC; CDR3: CASSSRQRQETQYF
V: TRBV10-3; length: 14; size: .; D: .; J: TRBJ2-3; DNA: TGTGCCATCAGTGAGAGAGGGAGGCCAGATACGCAGTATTTT; CDR3: CAISERGRPDTQYF
V: TRBV19; length: 14; size: .; D: .; J: TRBJ1-1; DNA: TGTGCCAGTAGTCGGCAGGGTCTGAACACTGAAGCTTTCTTT; CDR3: CASSRQGLNTEAFF
V: TRBV5-1; length: 15; size: .; D: .; J: TRBJ1-4; DNA: TGCGCCAGCAGCCCCAGCGGGAACTTGAATGAAAAACTGTTTTTT; CDR3: CASSPSGNLNEKLFF
V: TRBV6-5; length: 15; size: .; D: TRBD1; J: TRBJ2-1; DNA: TGTGCCAGCAGAGCGACAGGGGTCCTCTACAATGAGCAGTTCTTC; CDR3: CASRATGVLYNEQFF
V: TRBV6-9; length: 14; size: .; D: .; J: TRBJ1-1; DNA: TGTGCCAGCAGTTACCGGAAGGTGTCCACTGAAGCTTTCTTT; CDR3: CASSYRKVSTEAFF
V: TRBV11-2; length: 15; size: .; D: .; J: TRBJ1-4; DNA: TGTGCCAGCAGCTTAGTAGGAGGGTGGGAGAAAAAACTGTTTTTT; CDR3: CASSLVGGWEKKLFF
V: TRBV5-4; length: 16; size: .; D: TRBD2; J: TRBJ2-5; DNA: TGTGCCAGCAGCTTGGCCGGTACGGGGGGGCGAGAGACCCAGTACTTC; CDR3: CASSLAGTGGRETQYF
V: TRBV7-2; length: 14; size: few; D: .; J: TRBJ1-6; DNA: TGTGCCAGCAGCCTAGGGGGTGTTAATTCACCCCTCCACTTT; CDR3: CASSLGGVNSPLHF
V: TRBV19; length: 17; size: .; D: TRBD2; J: TRBJ2-3; DNA: TGTGCCAGTAGTATTAGTTACGCGGGAGGTAGCACAGATACGCAGTATTTT; CDR3: CASSISYAGGSTDTQYF
V: TRBV5-1; length: 16; size: .; D: .; J: TRBJ2-1; DNA: TGCGCCAGCAGCCCCCGCCCGGGACTCCTTGACCATGAGCAGTTCTTC; CDR3: CASSPRPGLLDHEQFF
V: TRBV18; length: 13; size: .; D: .; J: TRBJ1-1; DNA: TGTGCCAGCTCACCTCGACAGGTCACTGAAGCTTTCTTT; CDR3: CASSPRQVTEAFF
V: TRBV27; length: 15; size: .; D: TRBD1; J: TRBJ1-1; DNA: TGTGCCAGCAGTTACCAGGGGGCGTCGAACACTGAAGCTTTCTTT; CDR3: CASSYQGASNTEAFF
V: TRBV10-2; length: 14; size: .; D: .; J: TRBJ1-1; DNA: TGCGCCAGCAGTCGTCCAGGGTTGAACACTGAAGCTTTCTTT; CDR3: CASSRPGLNTEAFF
V: TRBV12-3/TRBV12-4; length: 13; size: .; D: TRBD2; J: TRBJ2-5; DNA: TGTGCCAGCAAGACTAGCGGGGGAGAGACCCAGTACTTC; CDR3: CASKTSGGETQYF
V: TRBV6-5; length: 14; size: once; D: TRBD1; J: TRBJ1-5; DNA: TGTGCCAGCAAGTCAGGGGGCGAGGTTCAGCCCCAGCATTTT; CDR3: CASKSGGEVQPQHF
V: TRBV5-8; length: 17; size: .; D: TRBD2; J: TRBJ2-5; DNA: TGTGCCAGCAGCCGAGGTGGGACTAGCGGGGCCGAAGAGACCCAGTACTTC; CDR3: CASSRGGTSGAEETQYF
V: TRBV7-2; length: 14; size: .; D: TRBD1; J: TRBJ1-1; DNA: TGTGCCAGCAGCCGCCGGACAGGATACACTGAAGCTTTCTTT; CDR3: CASSRRTGYTEAFF
V: TRBV27; length: 13; size: .; D: TRBD1; J: TRBJ1-5; DNA: TGTGCCAGCAGTGTCCAGGGGGAACAGCCCCAGCATTTT; CDR3: CASSVQGEQPQHF
V: TRBV7-2; length: 15; size: .; D: .; J: TRBJ1-2; DNA: TGTGCCAGCAGCTTAATCACAAGGGGGACGGCTGGCTACACCTTC; CDR3: CASSLITRGTAGYTF
V: TRBV11-2; length: 15; size: .; D: .; J: TRBJ1-5; DNA: TGTGCCAGCAGCTTCGTCGGGGGGATAAATCAGCCCCAGCATTTT; CDR3: CASSFVGGINQPQHF
V: TRBV2; length: 16; size: .; D: TRBD2; J: TRBJ2-5; DNA: TGTGCCAGCAGTGACCGCCATGGGACTAGGAAAGAGACCCAGTACTTC; CDR3: CASSDRHGTRKETQYF
V: TRBV15; length: 16; size: .; D: TRBD1; J: TRBJ1-4; DNA: TGTGCCACCAGCATCGGACAGGGACCAACTAATGAAAAACTGTTTTTT; CDR3: CATSIGQGPTNEKLFF
V: TRBV7-9; length: 15; size: .; D: TRBD1; J: TRBJ2-7; DNA: TGTGCCAGCAGAACCACAGGGGGTTCGGTCCACGAGCAGTACTTC; CDR3: CASRTTGGSVHEQYF
V: TRBV2; length: 15; size: .; D: TRBD2; J: TRBJ2-1; DNA: TGTGCCAGCAGTGAAGCGAGGGGAGGGTGGGATGAGCAGTTCTTC; CDR3: CASSEARGGWDEQFF
V: TRBV5-6; length: 14; size: .; D: .; J: TRBJ1-4; DNA: TGTGCCAGCAGCTCTGGACCACGGGCGGAAAAACTGTTTTTT; CDR3: CASSSGPRAEKLFF
V: TRBV5-1; length: 16; size: .; D: .; J: TRBJ1-4; DNA: TGCGCCAGCAGCTTGAACGCACAGACCCTTAATGAAAAACTGTTTTTT; CDR3: CASSLNAQTLNEKLFF
V: TRBV3-1/TRBV3-2; length: 16; size: .; D: TRBD1; J: TRBJ2-3; DNA: TGTGCCAGCAGCCAACATCCGGGACAGGGGGCATATACGCAGTATTTT; CDR3: CASSQHPGQGAYTQYF
V: TRBV9; length: 15; size: .; D: TRBD2; J: TRBJ2-1; DNA: TGTGCCAGCAGCGTAGAGGGAGGGTACTACAATGAGCAGTTCTTC; CDR3: CASSVEGGYYNEQFF